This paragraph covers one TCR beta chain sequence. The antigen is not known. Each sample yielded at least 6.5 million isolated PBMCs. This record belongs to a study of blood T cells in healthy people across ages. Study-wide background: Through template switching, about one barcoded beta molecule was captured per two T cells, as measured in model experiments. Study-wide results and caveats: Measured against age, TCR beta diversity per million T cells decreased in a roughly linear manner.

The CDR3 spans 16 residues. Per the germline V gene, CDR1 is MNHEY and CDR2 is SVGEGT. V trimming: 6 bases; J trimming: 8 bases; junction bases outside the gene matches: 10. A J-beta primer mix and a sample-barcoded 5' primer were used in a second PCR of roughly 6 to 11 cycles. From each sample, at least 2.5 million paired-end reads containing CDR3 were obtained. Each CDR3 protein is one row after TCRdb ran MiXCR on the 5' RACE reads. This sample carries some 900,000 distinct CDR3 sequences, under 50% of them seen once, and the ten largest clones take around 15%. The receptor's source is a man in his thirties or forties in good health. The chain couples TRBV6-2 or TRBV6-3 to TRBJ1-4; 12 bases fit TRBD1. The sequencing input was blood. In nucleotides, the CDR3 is TGTGCCAGCAGCCGCACCCCCGGGACAGGGGGCGAAAAACTGTTTTTT. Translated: CASSRTPGTGGEKLFF.